A selection of T cell receptor beta chains follows, all from one sample in a study of blood T cell repertoires in COVID-19. Here immunoSEQ multiplex PCR was the method, and the copy in TCRdb shows in-frame clones only, minus some. Here the sample spans about 78,000 clones, around 80% being singletons. Source material: peripheral blood. All receptors derive from a man between 60 and 75 years old with active or convalescent COVID-19. The CDR3 runs from the conserved cysteine through the conserved F or W. D genes are given only for firm matches. Clone size is not always given. Where it is, it says once, few, many or a class for expanded clones.

>-|TRBV6-1|TRBJ2-1|-
CASSERGGENNEQFF
TGTGCCAGCAGTGAAAGGGGGGGGGAGAACAATGAGCAGTTCTTC
>-|TRBV14|TRBJ1-2|-
CASSQDLNRHYGYTF
TGTGCCAGCAGCCAAGATCTAAACAGGCACTATGGCTACACCTTC
>-|TRBV9|TRBJ2-1|-
CASSVQPTGSSYNEQFF
TGTGCCAGCAGCGTCCAACCTACCGGGAGCTCCTACAATGAGCAGTTCTTC
>-|TRBV15|TRBJ2-5|-
CATSRDLAGWGETQYF
TGTGCCACCAGCAGAGATCTGGCAGGGTGGGGAGAGACCCAGTACTTC
>few|TRBV20-1|TRBJ2-1|TRBD1
CSASGQGSSYNEQFF
TGCAGTGCCAGTGGACAGGGGAGCTCCTACAATGAGCAGTTCTTC
>-|TRBV30|TRBJ1-4|TRBD1
CAWSSGQPNEKLFF
TGTGCCTGGAGTTCGGGACAGCCTAATGAAAAACTGTTTTTT
>-|TRBV25-1|TRBJ1-1|TRBD1
CASIGQGKNTEAFF
TGTGCCAGCATAGGACAGGGAAAGAACACTGAAGCTTTCTTT
>many|TRBV7-9|TRBJ1-5|TRBD1
CASSLDRDRQPQHF
TGTGCCAGCAGCCTCGACAGGGATCGGCAGCCCCAGCATTTT
>-|TRBV5-1|TRBJ1-1|-
CASSLPQDRPISQNTEAFF
TGCGCCAGCAGCTTGCCCCAAGACAGACCTATTTCTCAGAACACTGAAGCTTTCTTT
>-|TRBV6-5|TRBJ1-2|-
CASSTRGNLKSGYTF
TGTGCCAGCAGCACTCGAGGGAACTTAAAATCTGGCTACACCTTC
>-|TRBV18|TRBJ2-3|-
CASSLTTGTDTQYF
TGTGCCAGCTCACTGACGACTGGCACAGATACGCAGTATTTT
>-|TRBV4-3|TRBJ1-3|TRBD1
CASSQERDSFPDSGNTIYF
TGCGCCAGCAGCCAAGAACGGGACAGTTTTCCTGACTCTGGAAACACCATATATTTT
>-|TRBV7-2|TRBJ2-7|-
CASSLAGNYEQYF
TGTGCCAGCAGCTTAGCCGGGAACTACGAGCAGTACTTC
>few|TRBV2|TRBJ1-1|TRBD1
CASSDPDRGNTEAFF
TGTGCCAGCAGTGATCCAGACAGGGGGAACACTGAAGCTTTCTTT
>-|TRBV7-9|TRBJ2-7|-
CASCPAGIGEQYF
TGTGCCAGCTGCCCGGCAGGGATAGGCGAGCAGTACTTC
>few|TRBV4-2|TRBJ1-5|-
CASSRDTGQPQHF
TGTGCCAGCAGCCGGGACACAGGGCAGCCCCAGCATTTT
>-|TRBV9|TRBJ1-6|-
CASSVVGDSPLHF
TGTGCCAGCAGCGTAGTTGGAGATTCACCCCTCCACTTT
>-|TRBV24-1|TRBJ1-1|-
CATSDASDWTPRGAFF
TGTGCCACCAGTGATGCTTCCGACTGGACACCGAGAGGAGCTTTCTTT
>-|TRBV2|TRBJ1-6|-
CASSEVANNSPLHF
TGTGCCAGCAGTGAGGTGGCCAATAATTCACCCCTCCACTTT
>few|TRBV5-5|TRBJ2-2|-
CASSSTQGIGELFF
TGTGCCAGCAGCTCAACTCAGGGAATCGGGGAGCTGTTTTTT
>-|TRBV6-7|TRBJ2-7|-
CASSKKQIPSYEQYF
TGTGCCAGCAGTAAAAAACAGATTCCCTCCTACGAGCAGTACTTC
>-|TRBV27|TRBJ2-1|-
CASSLASISHEQFF
TGTGCCAGCAGTTTAGCTAGCATTTCCCATGAGCAGTTCTTC
>-|TRBV5-4|TRBJ1-1|-
CASSLAGVYTEAFF
TGTGCCAGCAGCTTGGCAGGGGTGTACACTGAAGCTTTCTTT
>-|TRBV4-2|TRBJ2-6|-
CASSQSGSGANVLTF
TGTGCCAGCAGCCAGAGTGGCTCTGGGGCCAACGTCCTGACTTTC
>-|TRBV15|TRBJ1-2|TRBD1
CATSRDWGQGDRDGYTF
TGTGCCACCAGCCGAGATTGGGGACAGGGGGACCGCGATGGCTACACCTTC
>-|TRBV5-1|TRBJ2-5|TRBD2
CASSLRSSGGVETQYF
TGCGCCAGCAGCCTAAGAAGTAGCGGGGGGGTTGAGACCCAGTACTTC
>-|TRBV7-2|TRBJ2-7|-
CASRGGVYEQYF
TGTGCCAGCAGGGGGGGAGTATACGAGCAGTACTTC
>-|TRBV21-1|TRBJ2-7|-
CASSPLDYSTEQYF
TGTGCCAGCAGCCCTCTGGACTATTCCACCGAGCAGTACTTC
>-|TRBV5-1|TRBJ1-1|-
CASSLAEDTEAFF
TGCGCCAGCAGCTTAGCTGAGGACACTGAAGCTTTCTTT
>-|TRBV9|TRBJ1-1|-
CASSVEQNTEAFF
TGTGCCAGCAGCGTAGAACAGAACACTGAAGCTTTCTTT
>-|TRBV4-1|TRBJ1-1|-
CASSQVGARGGRSNTEAFF
TGCGCCAGCAGCCAAGTGGGGGCCAGGGGTGGCCGATCGAACACTGAAGCTTTCTTT
>once|TRBV6-2/TRBV6-3|TRBJ2-3|TRBD2
CASSWGLAGGTDTQYF
TGTGCCAGCAGTTGGGGACTAGCGGGGGGCACAGATACGCAGTATTTT